A single sample is the source of the 4 T cell receptor beta chains below, sequenced in a study of blood T cell repertoires in COVID-19. Sequencing used immunoSEQ multiplex PCR; TCRdb keeps in-frame clones, though not all of them. The sample lists approximately 37,000 clones; 75% to 90% were seen once. The specimen was peripheral blood. Receptors were obtained from a man in his sixties with active or convalescent COVID-19.

CDR3 coding DNA: TGTGCCAGTAGTATAATTCCCCTTCTTGACGAGCAGTACGTC. Translated: CASSIIPLLDEQYV. The gene calls are TRBV19 and TRBJ2-7, with D unresolved. CDR3 length: 14 amino acids. Germline CDR1 reads LNHDA; CDR2 reads SQIVND (reference sequence). Trimming took off 2 bases at V and 5 bases at J, with 13 bases between the two ends.

The chain is built from TRBV20-1 and TRBJ2-1; 8 bases line up with TRBD2. CDR3 length: 11 residues. Unmatched junction bases numbered 7, after V lost 5 bases and J lost 13 bases. In germline, CDR1 is DFQATT, CDR2 SNEGSKA (reference sequence). This chain's CDR3 is CSAGGRTSQFF. CDR3 nucleotide sequence: TGCAGTGCTGGGGGGAGGACTAGCCAGTTCTTC.

The chain uses TRBV3-1 (or the pseudogene TRBV3-2) and TRBJ1-2; D ambiguous. Trimming left V 4 bases short and J 14 bases short, with 14 bases between. This CDR3 spans 11 amino acids. Germline-derived CDR1 and CDR2 are LGHDT and YNNKEL (reference sequence). The CDR3 nucleotides read TGTGCCAGCAGCCGAGAACCCACTATAACCTTC. Encoded protein: CASSREPTITF.

This rearrangement joins TRBV24-1 to TRBJ2-3, with 12 positions matching TRBD2. The J segment lost 0 bases and the V segment lost 3 bases, leaving 18 bases of the junction unmatched. This CDR3 is built from 22 residues. Germline-derived CDR1 and CDR2 are KGHDR and SFDVKD. CDR3 bases: TGTGCCACCAGTGATCCAGCACCTTCGAGACTAGCGGGAGATGTTAGCACAGATACGCAGTATTTT. Translated, it gives CATSDPAPSRLAGDVSTDTQYF.